The T cell receptor beta chain described here comes from a study of T cells in tuberculosis. Study details: CD1B tetramers identified T cells specific for mycobacterial lipid GMM.

V was clipped by 10 bases and J by 4 bases, with 16 bases between them. Germline V gives CDR1 ENHRY, CDR2 SYGVKD. There are 14 residues in the CDR3. Cells were sorted from thawed PBMC rested overnight and stained with GMM-loaded CD1B tetramer, viability dye and anti-CD3. The lipid loaded on the CD1B tetramers was C32 glucose monomycolate from Rhodococcus equi. This table comes from immunoSEQ multiplex PCR, and its TCRdb copy is limited to in-frame clones, with some not included. The sample has some 90,000 clones; about nine tenths are singletons. The chain couples TRBV10-3 to TRBJ1-4; tentatively, D is TRBD1 (5 bases). The material sequenced was CD1b-GMM tetramer-negative cells sorted from PBMCs. The clonotype was recovered from an adult woman with latent tuberculosis. In DNA, the CDR3 is TGTGCCACTCGAAACGGGGGAGGTAATGAAAAACTGTTTTTT. It yields the protein CATRNGGGNEKLFF.